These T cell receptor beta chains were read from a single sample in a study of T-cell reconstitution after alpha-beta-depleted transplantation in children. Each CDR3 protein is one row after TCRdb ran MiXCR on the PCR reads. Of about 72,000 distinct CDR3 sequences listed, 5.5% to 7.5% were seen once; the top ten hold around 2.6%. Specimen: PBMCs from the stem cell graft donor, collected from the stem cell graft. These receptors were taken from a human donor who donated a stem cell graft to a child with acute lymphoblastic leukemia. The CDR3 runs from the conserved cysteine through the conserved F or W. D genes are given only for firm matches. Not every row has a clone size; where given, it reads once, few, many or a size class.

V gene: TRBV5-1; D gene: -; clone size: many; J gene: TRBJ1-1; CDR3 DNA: TGCGCCAGCAGCTTGTTGAGGGCAGCTGAAGCTTTCTTT; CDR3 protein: CASSLLRAAEAFF
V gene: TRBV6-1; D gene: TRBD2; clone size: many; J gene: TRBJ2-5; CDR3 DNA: TGTGCCAGCAGTGAAACCATGGGGGGGGGCCAAGAGACCCAGTACTTC; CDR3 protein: CASSETMGGGQETQYF
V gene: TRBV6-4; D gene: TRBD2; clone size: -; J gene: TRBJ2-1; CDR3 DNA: TGTGCCAGCAGTGACGGGGCTAGCGGGAGGAATGATCAGTTCTTC; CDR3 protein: CASSDGASGRNDQFF
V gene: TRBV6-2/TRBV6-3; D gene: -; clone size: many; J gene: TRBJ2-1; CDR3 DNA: TGTGCCAGCAGTTTCGCAGAAATTGAGCAGTTCTTC; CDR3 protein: CASSFAEIEQFF
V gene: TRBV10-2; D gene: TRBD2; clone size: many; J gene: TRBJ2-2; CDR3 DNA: TGCGCCAGCACACTAGCGGGAGGGCCCTCGGGCACCGGGGAGCTGTTTTTT; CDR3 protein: CASTLAGGPSGTGELFF
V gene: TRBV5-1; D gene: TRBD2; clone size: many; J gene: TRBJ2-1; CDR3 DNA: TGCGCCAGCAGGGCTTTTAGCGGGAGGTCTCTCAATGAGCAGTTCTTC; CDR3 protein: CASRAFSGRSLNEQFF
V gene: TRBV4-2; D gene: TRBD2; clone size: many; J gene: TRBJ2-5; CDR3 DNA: TGTGCCAGCAGCCATCAGCGGGGGGACCAAGAGACCCAGTACTTC; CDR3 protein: CASSHQRGDQETQYF
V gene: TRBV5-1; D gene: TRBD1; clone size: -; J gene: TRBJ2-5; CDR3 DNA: TGCGCCAGCAGCTCCCGACAGGGGAGGATCGGGGAGACCCAGTACTTC; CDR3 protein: CASSSRQGRIGETQYF
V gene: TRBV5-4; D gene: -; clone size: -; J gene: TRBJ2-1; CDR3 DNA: TGTGCCAGCAGCACCTCGACAGTATACAATGAGCAGTTCTTC; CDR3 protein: CASSTSTVYNEQFF
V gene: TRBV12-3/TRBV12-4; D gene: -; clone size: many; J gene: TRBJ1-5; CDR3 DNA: TGTGCCAGCGGGCGGGATGATCATCAGCCCCAGCATTTT; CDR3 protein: CASGRDDHQPQHF
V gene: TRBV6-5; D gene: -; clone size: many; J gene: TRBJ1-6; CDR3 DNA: TGTGCCAGCAGTTTGACCGCCAATAATTCACCCCTCCACTTT; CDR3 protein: CASSLTANNSPLHF
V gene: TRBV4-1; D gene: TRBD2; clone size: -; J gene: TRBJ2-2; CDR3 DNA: TGCGCCAGCAGCCAAATCTCACGGGGGGGCTACACCGGGGAGCTGTTTTTT; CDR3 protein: CASSQISRGGYTGELFF
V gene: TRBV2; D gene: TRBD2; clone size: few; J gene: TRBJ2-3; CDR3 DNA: TGTGCCAGCAGTCGACTAGCAGGAACAGATACGCAGTATTTT; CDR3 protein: CASSRLAGTDTQYF
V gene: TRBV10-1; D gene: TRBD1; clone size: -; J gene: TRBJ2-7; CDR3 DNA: TGCGCCAGCAGTGCCCACCGGGACAGTTCCTACGAGCAGTACTTC; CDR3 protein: CASSAHRDSSYEQYF
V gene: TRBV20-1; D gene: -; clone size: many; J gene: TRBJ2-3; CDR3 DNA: TGCAGTGCTAGGGCCCCGGTGGGGGATACGCAGTATTTT; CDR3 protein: CSARAPVGDTQYF
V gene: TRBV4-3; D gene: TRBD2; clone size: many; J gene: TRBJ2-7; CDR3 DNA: TGCGCCAGCAGCCCCGGACTAGAATTAGCCGAGCAGTACTTC; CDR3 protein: CASSPGLELAEQYF
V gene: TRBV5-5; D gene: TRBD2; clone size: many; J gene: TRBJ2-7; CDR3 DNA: TGTGCCAGCAGCCGGGAGGGTCCCTACGAGCAGTACTTC; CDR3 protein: CASSREGPYEQYF
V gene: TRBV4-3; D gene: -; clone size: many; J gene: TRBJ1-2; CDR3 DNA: TGCGCCAGCAGCCAAGATTTGGGGCCTGGCGGCTACACCTTC; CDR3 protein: CASSQDLGPGGYTF
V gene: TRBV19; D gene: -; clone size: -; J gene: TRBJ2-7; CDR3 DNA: TGTGCCAGTAGCAAGACGGGGAGCTCCTACGAGCAGTACTTC; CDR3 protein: CASSKTGSSYEQYF
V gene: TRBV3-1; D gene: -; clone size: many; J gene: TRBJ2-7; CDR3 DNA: TGTGCCAGCAGCCAAGGAGGGGGTGGGGCCTACGAGCAGTACTTC; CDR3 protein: CASSQGGGGAYEQYF
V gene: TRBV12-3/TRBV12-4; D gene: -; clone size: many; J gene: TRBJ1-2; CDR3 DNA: TGTGCCACCGGCGGAGCGGCCAACTATGGCTACACCTTC; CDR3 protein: CATGGAANYGYTF
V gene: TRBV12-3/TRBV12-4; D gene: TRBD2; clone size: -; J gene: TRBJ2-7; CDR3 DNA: TGTGCCAGCAGTTATATAGCGGGAGGATCGAACTACGAGCAGTACTTC; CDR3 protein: CASSYIAGGSNYEQYF
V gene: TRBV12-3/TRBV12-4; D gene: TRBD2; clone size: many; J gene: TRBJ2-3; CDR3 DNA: TGTGCCAGCAGTTTTGCCGGGACTAGCGGGTTCAAGGATACGCAGTATTTT; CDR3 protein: CASSFAGTSGFKDTQYF
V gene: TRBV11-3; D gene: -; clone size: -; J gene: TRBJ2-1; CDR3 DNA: TGTGCCAGCAGCTCGGGGCCTGAGCAGTTCTTC; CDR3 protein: CASSSGPEQFF
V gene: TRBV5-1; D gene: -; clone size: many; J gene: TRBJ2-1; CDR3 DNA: TGCGCCAGCAGCTTGAGGCAGACTAGCTCCTACAATGAGCAGTTCTTC; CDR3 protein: CASSLRQTSSYNEQFF
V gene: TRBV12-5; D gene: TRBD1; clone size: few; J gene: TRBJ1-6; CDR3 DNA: TGTGCTAGTGGTCTAAAGACAGGGGAGGCTGATTCACCCCTCCACTTT; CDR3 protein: CASGLKTGEADSPLHF
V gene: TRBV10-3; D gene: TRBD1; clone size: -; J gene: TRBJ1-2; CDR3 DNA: TGTGCCATCAGGGATATAGGACAGGGCGAAGGGTATGGCTACACCTTC; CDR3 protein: CAIRDIGQGEGYGYTF
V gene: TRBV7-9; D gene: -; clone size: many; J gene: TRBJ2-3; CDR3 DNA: TGTGCCAGCAGCTTAGGCGTCTCGCAGTATTTT; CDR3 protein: CASSLGVSQYF
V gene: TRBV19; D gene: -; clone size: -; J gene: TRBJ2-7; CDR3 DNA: TGTGCCAGTAGTATTTCAGATTCCTACGAGCAGTACTTC; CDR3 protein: CASSISDSYEQYF
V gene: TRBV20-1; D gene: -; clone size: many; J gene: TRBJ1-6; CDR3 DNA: TGCAGTGCCCAAAAAGGGGTAGGGGGGAATTCACCCCTCCACTTT; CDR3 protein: CSAQKGVGGNSPLHF
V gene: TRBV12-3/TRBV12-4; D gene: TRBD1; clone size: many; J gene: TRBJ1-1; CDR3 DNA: TGTGCCAGCAGTTCGCGGACAGGGGAAGGCACTGAAGCTTTCTTT; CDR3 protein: CASSSRTGEGTEAFF
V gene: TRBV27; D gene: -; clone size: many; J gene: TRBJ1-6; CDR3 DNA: TGTGCCAGCACCATCGGGGGTTATAATTCACCCCTCCACTTT; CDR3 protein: CASTIGGYNSPLHF
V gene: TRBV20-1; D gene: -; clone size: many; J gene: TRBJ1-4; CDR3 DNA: TGCAGTGCTAGAAACCGGAGGACAGATAGGGAAAAACTGTTTTTT; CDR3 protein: CSARNRRTDREKLFF
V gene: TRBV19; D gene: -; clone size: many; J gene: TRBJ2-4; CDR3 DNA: TGTGCCAGTAGTAACACCGGGGTTGGTTTTAGTGGCAAAAACATTCAGTACTTC; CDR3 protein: CASSNTGVGFSGKNIQYF
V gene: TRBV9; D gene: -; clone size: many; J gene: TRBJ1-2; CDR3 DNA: TGTGCCAGCAGCGTAGCCGACAGACCGAACGCTAACTATGGCTACACCTTC; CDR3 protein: CASSVADRPNANYGYTF
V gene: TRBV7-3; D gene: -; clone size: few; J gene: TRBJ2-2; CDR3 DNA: TGTGCCAGCAGCTTTCAAGGGGGCGGGGAGCTGTTTTTT; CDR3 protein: CASSFQGGGELFF
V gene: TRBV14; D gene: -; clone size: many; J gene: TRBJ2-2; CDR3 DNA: TGTGCCAGCAGCCTGCGCTTTTCAGGTGCCGGGGAGCTGTTTTTT; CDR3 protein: CASSLRFSGAGELFF
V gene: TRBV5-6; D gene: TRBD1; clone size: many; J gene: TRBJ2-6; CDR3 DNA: TGTGCCAGCATGGCGGCAGGGGGCTCTGGGGCCAACGTCCTGACTTTC; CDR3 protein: CASMAAGGSGANVLTF
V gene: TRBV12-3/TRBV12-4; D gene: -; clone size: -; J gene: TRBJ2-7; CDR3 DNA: TGTGCCAGCAGTCTCGAGAGGTACGAGCAGTACTTC; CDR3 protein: CASSLERYEQYF
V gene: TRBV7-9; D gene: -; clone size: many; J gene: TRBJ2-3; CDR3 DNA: TGTGCCAGCAGCTTGGGGCGCCTACAGGGCTCCGCAGATACGCAGTATTTT; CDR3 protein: CASSLGRLQGSADTQYF
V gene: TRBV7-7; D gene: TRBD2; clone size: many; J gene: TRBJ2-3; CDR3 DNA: TGTGCTAGCAGCCCCCTGCGGGAGCGCGGAGATACGCAGTATTTT; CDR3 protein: CASSPLRERGDTQYF
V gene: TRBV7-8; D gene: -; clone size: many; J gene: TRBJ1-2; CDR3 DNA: TGTGCCAGCAGCCCTCGTGGGGGGGACTATGGCTACACCTTC; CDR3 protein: CASSPRGGDYGYTF
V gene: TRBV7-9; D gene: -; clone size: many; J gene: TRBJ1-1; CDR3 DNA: TGTGCCAGCAGCTCCCACAGGACTGAAGCTTTCTTT; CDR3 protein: CASSSHRTEAFF
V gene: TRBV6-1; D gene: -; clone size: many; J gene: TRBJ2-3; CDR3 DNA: TGTGCCAGCAGTGCCCATACGGGGAGCACAGATACGCAGTATTTT; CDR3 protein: CASSAHTGSTDTQYF
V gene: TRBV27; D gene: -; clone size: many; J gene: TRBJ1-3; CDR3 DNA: TGTGCCAGCAGTTCCTTCCCAGGGACTAAGACTGGAAACACCATATATTTT; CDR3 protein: CASSSFPGTKTGNTIYF
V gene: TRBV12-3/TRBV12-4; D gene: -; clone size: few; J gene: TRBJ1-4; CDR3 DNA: TGTGCCAGCGGAGGGGACTTGGCTAATGAAAAACTGTTTTTT; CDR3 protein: CASGGDLANEKLFF
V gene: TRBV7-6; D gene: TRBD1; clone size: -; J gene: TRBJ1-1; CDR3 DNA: TGTGCCAGCAGCTTAGAACAGGCGGGACAGCGGACTGAAGCTTTCTTT; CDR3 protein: CASSLEQAGQRTEAFF
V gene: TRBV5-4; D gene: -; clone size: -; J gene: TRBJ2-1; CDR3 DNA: TGTGCCAGCAGCTTACTAGGCTCCTACAATGAGCAGTTCTTC; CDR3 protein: CASSLLGSYNEQFF
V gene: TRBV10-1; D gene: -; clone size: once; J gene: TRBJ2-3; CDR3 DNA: TGCGCCAGCAGTTCCAGTCTGAGTACGCAGTATTTT; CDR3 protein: CASSSSLSTQYF
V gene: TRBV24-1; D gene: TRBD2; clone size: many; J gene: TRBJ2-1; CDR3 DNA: TGTGCCACCAGTGATAGGCGGACTAGCGGGACAAATGAGCAGTTCTTC; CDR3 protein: CATSDRRTSGTNEQFF
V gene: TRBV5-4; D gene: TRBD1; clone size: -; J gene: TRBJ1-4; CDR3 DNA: TGTGCCAGCAGCCCGGGACAGGGTGCATTGGGGACTAATGAAAAACTGTTTTTT; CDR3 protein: CASSPGQGALGTNEKLFF
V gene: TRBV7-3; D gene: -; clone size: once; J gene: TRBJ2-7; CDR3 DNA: TGTGCCAGCAGCTCCCAGGCAGGATACGAGCAGTACTTC; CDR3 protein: CASSSQAGYEQYF
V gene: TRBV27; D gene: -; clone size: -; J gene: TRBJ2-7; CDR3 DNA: TGTGCCAGCCGCCCAGCTGACTCCTACGAGCAGTACTTC; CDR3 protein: CASRPADSYEQYF
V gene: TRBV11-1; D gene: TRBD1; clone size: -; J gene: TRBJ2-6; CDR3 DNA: TGTGCCAGCAGCTTATACAGGGGGCAGCACTCTGGGGCCAACGTCCTGACTTTC; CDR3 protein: CASSLYRGQHSGANVLTF
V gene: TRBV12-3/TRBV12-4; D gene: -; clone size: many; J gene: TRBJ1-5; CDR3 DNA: TGTGCCAGCAGTCCACAGGGAAATCAGCCCCAGCATTTT; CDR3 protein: CASSPQGNQPQHF
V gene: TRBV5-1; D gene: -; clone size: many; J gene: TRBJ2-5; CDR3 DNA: TGCGCCAGCAGCCCTATTAGCGATTTAGCGGAGACCCAGTACTTC; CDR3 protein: CASSPISDLAETQYF
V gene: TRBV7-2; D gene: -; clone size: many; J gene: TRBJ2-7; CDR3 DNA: TGTGCCAGCAGCTTAGCCTCAGGGTCCCCACACTTCTACGAGCAGTACTTC; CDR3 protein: CASSLASGSPHFYEQYF